Listed below are T cell receptor beta chains from one sample, sequenced in a study of blood T cell repertoires in COVID-19. Repertoires were generated with immunoSEQ multiplex PCR, while TCRdb's copy carries only in-frame clones and drops some. This sample yields tens of thousands of clones, of which around 80% are seen a single time; around a quarter belongs to the top ten. The sequenced sample consisted of peripheral blood. The receptors come from a man aged 60 to 75 with active or convalescent COVID-19. Each CDR3 is given with its conserved first and last residue. The D gene is left open where the match is weak. Expanded clones are given a class, and other clones once, few, many or no size at all.

D gene: -
J gene: TRBJ2-1
V gene: TRBV4-2
clone size: -
CDR3 DNA: TGTGCCAGCAGCCAAGATAGTAGGAGCGGCTATGAAGGGAATGAGCAGTTCTTC
CDR3 protein: CASSQDSRSGYEGNEQFF

D gene: TRBD2
J gene: TRBJ2-1
V gene: TRBV2
clone size: -
CDR3 DNA: TGTGCCAGCAGGCTGGCTAGCGGGGGCAACAATGAGCAGTTCTTC
CDR3 protein: CASRLASGGNNEQFF

D gene: TRBD2
J gene: TRBJ2-2
V gene: TRBV6-6
clone size: -
CDR3 DNA: TGTGCCAGCAGTCAACGGAGCGGGGTGGCTTTAGGTGGGGAGCTGTTTTTT
CDR3 protein: CASSQRSGVALGGELFF

D gene: -
J gene: TRBJ2-7
V gene: TRBV7-9
clone size: many
CDR3 DNA: TGTGCCAGCATCCCCCTGGGGACAACTCCCTACGAGCAGTACTTC
CDR3 protein: CASIPLGTTPYEQYF

D gene: TRBD1
J gene: TRBJ1-1
V gene: TRBV27
clone size: -
CDR3 DNA: TGTGCCAGCAGTTTTATCGGGACAGCACTGAACACTGAAGCTTTCTTT
CDR3 protein: CASSFIGTALNTEAFF

D gene: -
J gene: TRBJ1-1
V gene: TRBV5-1
clone size: -
CDR3 DNA: TGCGCCAGCAGCCAAGGGAGCGGGAACACTGAAGCTTTCTTT
CDR3 protein: CASSQGSGNTEAFF

D gene: -
J gene: TRBJ2-7
V gene: TRBV4-1
clone size: -
CDR3 DNA: TGCGCCAGCAGCCAAGGTCTCTTAGGGGGAATCGACGAGCAGTACTTC
CDR3 protein: CASSQGLLGGIDEQYF

D gene: TRBD1
J gene: TRBJ1-1
V gene: TRBV18
clone size: -
CDR3 DNA: TGTGCCAGCTCACCTCAGGGGGGCAAGATCACTGAAGCTTTCTTT
CDR3 protein: CASSPQGGKITEAFF

D gene: -
J gene: TRBJ1-6
V gene: TRBV6-5
clone size: -
CDR3 DNA: TGTGCCAGCCGGAACAGGGTAGGGGATTCACCCCTCCACTTT
CDR3 protein: CASRNRVGDSPLHF

D gene: -
J gene: TRBJ1-1
V gene: TRBV18
clone size: once
CDR3 DNA: TGTGCCAGCTCGAGGGCGGGGGATGCTGAAGCTTTCTTT
CDR3 protein: CASSRAGDAEAFF

D gene: TRBD1
J gene: TRBJ1-4
V gene: TRBV24-1
clone size: -
CDR3 DNA: TGTGCCACCAGTGATTTAAAGCTTTTTTTTGTTTGGGTGACCGGGACAGGGGATGAAAAACTGTTTTTT
CDR3 protein: CATSDLKLFFVWVTGTGDEKLFF

D gene: TRBD2
J gene: TRBJ2-5
V gene: TRBV10-3
clone size: -
CDR3 DNA: TGTGCCGCCGGGCGGACTAGCGGGTTGGAGACCCAGTACTTC
CDR3 protein: CAAGRTSGLETQYF

D gene: -
J gene: TRBJ1-4
V gene: TRBV5-5
clone size: -
CDR3 DNA: TGTGCCAGCAGCTTGGGGACAGAGAATGAAAAACTGTTTTTT
CDR3 protein: CASSLGTENEKLFF

D gene: TRBD2
J gene: TRBJ2-5
V gene: TRBV7-9
clone size: few
CDR3 DNA: TGTGCCAGCAGCTTTATCGGGACAAGCGGGACTAGCGCCTCAGAGACCCAGTACTTC
CDR3 protein: CASSFIGTSGTSASETQYF

D gene: -
J gene: TRBJ1-1
V gene: TRBV6-5
clone size: once
CDR3 DNA: TGTGCCAGCATCCCCGGGGGGGCGAACACTGAAGCTTTCTTT
CDR3 protein: CASIPGGANTEAFF